Shown below are 13 T cell receptor delta chains from a single sample sequenced in a study of γδ T cells in repeated Plasmodium falciparum infection. Vgamma9/Vdelta2+ and Vdelta2-negative gammadelta T cells were flow-sorted from PBMC for bulk sequencing. TCRdb reanalyzed the multiplex PCR reads using CATT. The repertoire includes some 100,000 delta-chain clones, around 1.4% of them detected once, and under 9.5% sits in the top ten. Sequenced sample: gamma-delta T cells from blood. These receptors all stem from a pool of human donors (malaria-infected and uninfected, not separated).

A note on this clone: This DNA's translation differs at residue 14 from TCRdb's protein, which comes from a much larger clone; a read error is likely, and the protein shown is translated from the DNA. The CDR3 loop is CALGEVGLPHYWGVGSYTDKLIF. The CDR3 DNA reads TGTGCTCTTGGGGAGGTCGGCCTTCCCCATTACTGGGGGGTAGGTTCGTACACCGATAAACTCATCTTT. The chain links TRDV1 to TRDJ1, with 8 bases lining up with TRDD3. TCRdb carries no J gene annotation; the J gene was assigned here by matching the DNA with germline. V was pared by 3 bases and J by 0 bases, with 27 bases of the junction left unmatched. Looked up from germline, CDR1 is TSWWSYY and CDR2 is QGS. The CDR3 contains 23 residues.

Concerning this clone: The TCRdb record carries a much larger clone's protein, which differs from this DNA's translation at residue 17; a read error is the likely cause, and the protein listed here is the DNA translation. The gene calls are TRDV1 and TRDJ1, with 11 bases that match TRDD3. This CDR3 is 23 amino acids long. Germline V CDR1 and CDR2: TSWWSYY, QGS. Germline trimming cut 1 base from V and 3 bases from J; bases unmatched to any gene: 25. For the CDR3, the DNA is TGTGCTCTTGGGGAACCGCAATCCTTCCCTCCAAACTGGGGGATAGCCTCCGCCGATAAACTCATCTTT. It codes for CALGEPQSFPPNWGIASADKLIF.

As to this clone: Translating this DNA gives a protein that differs at residue 3 from the TCRdb one, which belongs to a much larger clone; a read error is likely, and the protein shown is this translation. V is TRDV2 and J is TRDJ2; 9 bases fit TRDD3. The CDR3 totals 16 residues. The germline V gene has CDR1 GEAIGNYY and CDR2 EKD. The DNA of the CDR3 is TGTGCCTCTGACATACTGGGGGAAGCTTTGACCGCACAACTCTTCTTT. Residues: CASDILGEALTAQLFF.

With regard to this clone: This probably arose from a read error, given a far larger clone one base away. The same CDR3 is also encoded by other DNA sequences in this sample. The chain recombines TRDV1 with TRDJ1, with TRDD3 matching 9 bases. Because TCRdb records no J gene, it was assigned here through a match of the DNA to germline. The CDR3 runs to 22 residues. The germline CDR1 and CDR2 sequences are TSWWSYY and QGS. This chain's CDR3 is CALGEASTGGPIPFKYTDKLIF. The CDR3 DNA reads TGCGCTCTTGGGGAAGCCAGTACTGGGGGACCCATCCCATTTAAGTACACCGATAAACTCATCTTT.

This clone was seen ten or more times. The protein TCRdb gives is from a much larger clone and does not agree with this DNA's translation at residue 7, likely a read error; the protein shown here comes from the DNA. The gene calls are TRDV1 and TRDJ1, with D possibly matching TRDD3 (5 bases). CDR1 and CDR2 (germline): TSWWSYY, QGS. The CDR3 runs to 16 residues. As DNA, the CDR3 is TGTGCTCTTGGGAAACTTTCTACTAGGATGGGGAGTAAACTCATCTTT. Amino acid sequence: CALGKLSTRMGSKLIF.

This clone showed up just a few times. TCRdb attributes to this sequence the protein of a much larger clone, which differs from the DNA translation at residue 8; a read error is likely, and the protein displayed is translated from the DNA. The chain employs TRDV2 and TRDJ3; D is unresolved. The J gene, not given by TCRdb, was assigned here from a germline match of the nucleotide sequence. Germline V CDR1 and CDR2: GEAIGNYY, EKD. The CDR3 length is 19 residues. Trimming left V 0 bases short and J 4 bases short, with 18 bases between. The DNA for the CDR3 is TGTGCCTGTGACACCATCGGGAGAGCGGGTTCGTGGGACACCCGACAGATGTTTTTC. Protein product: CACDTIGRAGSWDTRQMFF.

This clone has just a few counts. One base separates it from a far larger clone, so it is likely a read error. The rearrangement joins TRDV1 to TRDJ1, with 10 bases identical to TRDD3. The J gene was missing in TCRdb and was found by matching the end of the DNA to germline. The germline gives CDR1 TSWWSYY, CDR2 QGS. The CDR3 has 15 amino acids. CDR3 nucleotides: TGTGCCCTTGTCCTCGACTGGGGGATTCCCGATAAACTCATCTTT. This encodes CALVLDWGIPDKLIF.

This clone was counted between two and nine times. TCRdb has a much larger clone's protein, which differs at residue 4 from the translation of this DNA, likely because of a read error; what is shown is the protein translated from the DNA. The gene calls are TRDV2 and TRDJ1; no firm D call. TCRdb does not report a J gene; here it was assigned by matching the DNA to germline references. This CDR3 spans 15 amino acids. Germline assignment: CDR1 GEAIGNYY and CDR2 EKD. For the CDR3, the DNA is TGTGCCTGTGGCACCGAGGTTCCGTACACCGATAAACTCATCTTT. Amino acid sequence: CACGTEVPYTDKLIF.

In its sample, this clone was seen a few times. TCRdb's protein, taken from a much larger clone, differs from this DNA's translation at residue 16, likely owing to a read error; the protein displayed comes from the DNA. The chain is built from TRDV1 and TRDJ1, with 11 bases lining up with TRDD3. TCRdb leaves out the J gene; it was filled in here by matching the DNA to germline. This CDR3 is built from 22 residues. Looked up from germline, CDR1 is TSWWSYY and CDR2 is QGS. With 0 bases clipped from V and 4 bases from J, the junction kept 22 bases outside the gene matches. The CDR3: CALGELCPSYPAGGYRDDKLIF. CDR3 coding DNA: TGTGCTCTTGGGGAACTATGTCCTTCCTATCCCGCTGGGGGATACCGGGACGATAAACTCATCTTT.

In its sample, this clone was seen a few times. This DNA's translation and the protein TCRdb lists, from a much larger clone, do not match at residue 9, likely due to a read error; the protein shown is translated from the DNA. This chain links TRDV2 with TRDJ1, with 9 positions matching TRDD3. Trimming took 6 bases from V and 0 from J; bases not matched to a gene: 13. Germline V CDR1 and CDR2: GEAIGNYY, EKD. The CDR3 length is 17 residues. The CDR3 sequence: CACNYLGDRGYTDKLIF. The CDR3 DNA follows: TGTGCCTGTAACTATCTGGGGGATCGAGGGTACACCGATAAACTCATCTTT.

This clone was recorded many times. The gene calls are TRDV1 and TRDJ1; 11 bases are a match to TRDD3. The V segment lost 0 bases and the J segment 5 bases; nucleotides outside the gene matches: 17. Germline CDR1 and CDR2: TSWWSYY and QGS. The CDR3 has 20 residues. CDR3 nucleotides: TGTGCTCTTGGGGAACTAGGGGCCTCTGGGGGATACTCTCCAGAAGATAAACTCATCTTT. Translated: CALGELGASGGYSPEDKLIF.

About this clone: A read error may be the cause here, since a much bigger clone is one base away. Other DNA sequences within the sample encode an identical CDR3. This chain uses TRDV1 with TRDJ1; TRDD3 is a possible D gene (5 bases). This CDR3 spans 16 amino acids. Germline V gives CDR1 TSWWSYY, CDR2 QGS. The CDR3 region is CALGEPRWTNTDKLIF. Here the CDR3 DNA reads TGTGCCCTTGGGGAACCGAGATGGACAAACACCGATAAACTCATCTTT.

About this clone: A far larger clone is off by one base, so a read error is likely. The sample has other DNA sequences that encode this CDR3 too. The V gene is TRDV1, the J gene TRDJ1; D not certain. The J gene comes from matching the DNA to germline here; TCRdb lacks it. V shed 3 bases and J shed 8 bases, with 22 bases lying between them. The germline V gene encodes CDR1 TSWWSYY and CDR2 QGS. The length of the CDR3 is 16 residues. CDR3 nucleotide sequence: TGTGCTCTTGGGGAGACGCCCCACCGCGCGAGGGTGAAACTCATCTTT. Encoded protein: CALGETPHRARVKLIF.